Each of the 2 T cell receptor beta chains below was sequenced from the same sample in a study of T cells generated in artificial thymic organoids. Separate semi-nested PCRs amplified TCRalpha and TCRbeta libraries using constant-region reverse primers in TRAC or TRBC. Each CDR3 protein gets one entry after TCRdb re-called the 5' RACE reads with MiXCR. This sample has under 2,500 distinct CDR3 sequences, with approximately 10% found just once. Source material: naive CD8+ T cells from the thymus. Documented subset: CD3+TCRalphabeta+CD8SP T cells; for blood, CD45RO-CCR7+ naive CD8+ T cells. The receptors were sampled from a human donor who gave cord blood stem cells for thymic organoid culture, a cardiac surgery patient who gave postnatal thymus, or a blood donor (not recorded which).

This clonotype is labeled as medium-sized. The chain joins TRBV11-2 to TRBJ2-3; D uncertain. Germline-derived CDR1 and CDR2 are SGHAT and FQNNGV. V lost 7 bases and J lost 6, with 5 bases in between. This CDR3 spans 10 amino acids. CDR3 in amino acids: CASKEDTQYF. The CDR3 nucleotides read TGTGCCAGCAAGGAGGATACGCAGTATTTT.

This clonotype was recorded a few times. The chain couples TRBV7-9 to TRBJ2-7, with no clear D. Germline CDR1 SEHNR, CDR2 FQNEAQ (reference sequence). The CDR3 extends over 13 amino acids. Trimming removed 4 bases at V and 2 bases at J, with 9 bases between. The CDR3 DNA sequence: TGTGCCAGCAGCTGGGAAGGGACCTACGAGCAGTACTTC. It specifies CASSWEGTYEQYF.